This T cell receptor (beta chain) comes out of a study of identifying expanded T cells in peripheral blood. The data were produced by immunoSEQ multiplex PCR, yet TCRdb's version contains in-frame clones alone and is incomplete. The data contain about 90,000 clones, approximately 83% of them singletons. The CDR3 is 11 amino acids. The germline gives CDR1 MNHNY, CDR2 SVGAGI (reference sequence). V was cut by 4 bases and J by 6 bases, with 5 bases left in between. No infections or other immune events were documented during collection. Study conclusions and caveats: Differentially abundant clones: roughly 1.2 between replicates, 16.4 at two to three weeks, 19 to 20 at four.

In this sample, this clone turned up once. Its antigen is currently unknown. This chain links TRBV6-6 with TRBJ2-3; D not resolved. The sequenced sample was blood. The clonotype originates from a person aged 18 to 70 in good health. In DNA form, the CDR3 reads TGTGCCAGCAGTTCGGGCGATACGCAGTATTTT. Translated, it gives CASSSGDTQYF.